Listed here are 15 T cell receptor beta chains from one sample, sequenced in a study of post-analysis software for immune sequencing data (dated by TCRdb to between 2015 and 2017). Study-wide conclusions, independent of this receptor: Patients showed significantly higher frequencies than controls for about 5 TRBV segments, among them TRBV5-6, TRBV5-1 and TRBV20-1.

Receptor libraries were prepared by PCR. Sequencer: Illumina HiSeq 2500. To reduce PCR and sequencing biases, unique molecular identifiers were built into the TCR beta cDNA libraries. The raw public reads went through TCRdb reprocessing: fastp at Q25, MiXCR clone calling, in-frame beta chains kept. When rows share a CDR3 protein, they turn into one entry using the most common DNA and genes. The sample table contains 750,000 to 950,000 distinct CDR3 sequences; only one count was recorded for about 43% of them. The top ten hold 4.9% of the sample. Antigens of these TCRs are unknown. Sequences were obtained from blood. The receptor source for this set is a girl aged 10-17 years with multiple sclerosis.

The chain uses TRBV29-1 and TRBJ2-1, with 13 nucleotides matching TRBD2. The V segment lost 7 bases and the J segment 8 bases; nucleotides outside the gene matches: 8. Germline CDR1 and CDR2: SQVTM and ANQGSEA. This CDR3 has 14 residues. CDR3 sequence reads: CSAGLAGDFHEQFF. The CDR3 nucleotides are TGCAGCGCTGGACTAGCGGGAGATTTTCATGAGCAGTTCTTC.

This clonotype showed up just a few times. The chain links TRBV28 to TRBJ2-5, with D possibly TRBD1 on 7 matching bases. Per germline, CDR1 MDHEN and CDR2 SYDVKM. The CDR3 covers 14 residues. Trimming took off 5 bases at V and 3 bases at J, with 13 bases between the two ends. The CDR3 coding sequence is TGTGCCAGCAGTCGCGGGGACAGAGAAGAGACCCAGTACTTC. Amino acids: CASSRGDREETQYF. Full variable domain (outside the CDR3, taken from reference TRBV28 and TRBJ2-5): DVKVTQSSRYLVKRTGEKVFLECVQDMDHENMFWYRQDPGLGLRLIYFSYDVKMKEKGDIPEGYSVSREKKERFSLILESASTNQTSMYLCASSRGDREETQYFGPGTRLLVL.

The rearrangement uses TRBV14 and TRBJ1-6; 7 bases match TRBD1. CDR3 size: 14 residues. Germline V lookup: CDR1 SGHDN, CDR2 FVKESK. The V segment lost 4 bases and the J segment 5 bases; nucleotides outside the gene matches: 2. The DNA of the CDR3 is TGTGCCAGCAGCCGGGGACAGAATAATTCACCCCTCCACTTT. Protein sequence: CASSRGQNNSPLHF.

This clonotype has just a few counts. The chain is built from TRBV6-1 and TRBJ1-1; the D gene is possibly TRBD1 (5 bases). Germline CDR1 reads MNHNS; CDR2 reads SASEGT. Trimming shortened V by 5 bases and J by 2 bases, and 18 bases separated the two germline ends. The CDR3 totals 16 residues. CDR3 nucleotide sequence: TGTGCCAGCAGTCTGGGACTACTCCGGGCCAACACTGAAGCTTTCTTT. Residues: CASSLGLLRANTEAFF.

The rearrangement uses TRBV29-1 and TRBJ2-5; TRBD1 matches at 11 bases. The closer fit of TRBJ2-7 to the DNA end suggests the J call may be wrong. The germline gives CDR1 SQVTM, CDR2 ANQGSEA. The CDR3 is made up of 15 amino acids. CDR3 nucleotide sequence: TGCAGCGTTGCAACCGGGACAGGGGGAGGGTACGAGCAGTACTTC. This translates into CSVATGTGGGYEQYF.

Of note for this clonotype: One junction end disagrees with the germline gene, perhaps due to a read error. The chain uses TRBV7-9 and TRBJ2-7; 7 nucleotides agree with TRBD1. Germline values: CDR1 SEHNR, CDR2 FQNEAQ (reference sequence). This CDR3 is built from 12 residues. The DNA of the CDR3 is TGCGCCAGCAGCTCAGACAGGGTCGAGCAGTACTTC. Translation: CASSSDRVEQYF.

This clonotype was seen a few times. The rearrangement joins TRBV6-5 to TRBJ2-5; 9 nucleotides match TRBD1. The J call may be faulty, since TRBJ2-7 better matches the DNA end. Germline loops: CDR1 MNHEY, CDR2 SVGAGI. CDR3 length: 14 residues. The CDR3 region is CASSRGQGSAEQYF. DNA of the CDR3: TGTGCCAGCAGCCGGGGACAGGGAAGCGCCGAGCAGTACTTC.

Points on this clonotype: A junction end diverges from the germline sequence, so it may reflect a read error. The V call is TRBV5-8, the J call TRBJ2-4, with D perhaps TRBD2 (5 bases). Germline CDR1 SGHTS, CDR2 YDEGEE. CDR3 length: 14 amino acids. The CDR3 protein is CASSSGVAKTIQYF. DNA for the CDR3: TGTGCCAGCAGCTCCGGGGTGGCCAAAACCATTCAGTACTTC.

This clonotype has more than one count but fewer than ten. The chain carries TRBV20-1 and TRBJ2-7; D is tentatively TRBD1 or TRBD2 (5 bases each). The length of the CDR3 is 13 residues. V was pared by 6 bases and J by 2 bases, with 14 bases between. Germline assignment: CDR1 DFQATT and CDR2 SNEGSKA (reference sequence). The CDR3 loop is CSADTGTTYEQYF. DNA for the CDR3: TGCAGTGCCGACACCGGGACGACCTACGAGCAGTACTTC.

The chain combines TRBV12-3 or TRBV12-4 with TRBJ1-4; no firm D call. CDR3 length equals 12 residues. The germline V and J ends were trimmed by 7 bases and 10 bases, with 13 bases remaining between them. The CDR3 loop reads CASTMGEGKLFF. The CDR3 region has the DNA TGTGCCAGCACCATGGGAGAGGGAAAACTGTTTTTT.

The chain combines TRBV7-9 with TRBJ1-1, with 10 bases matching TRBD1. CDR3 length: 15 amino acids. J gave up 4 bases and V 5 bases, and 7 bases lay outside the gene matches. Germline CDR1 reads SEHNR; CDR2 reads FQNEAQ (reference sequence). CDR3 nucleotides: TGTGCCAGCAGCCCGGACAGGGGGTCGTTCACTGAAGCTTTCTTT. Its translation is CASSPDRGSFTEAFF.

Comments on this clonotype: At one end the junction does not follow the germline gene, possibly because of a read error. V and J are TRBV7-8 and TRBJ2-1; 10 nucleotides match TRBD1. This CDR3 has 15 residues. Germline assignment: CDR1 SGHVS and CDR2 FQNEAQ. CDR3 DNA sequence: TGTGTCAGCAGCTGGGGGACAGGGGAATACAATGAGCAGTTCTTC. It codes for CVSSWGTGEYNEQFF.

The gene calls are TRBV10-3 and TRBJ1-1; D is uncertain. Germline CDR1 reads ENHRY; CDR2 reads SYGVKD. Trimming pared 3 bases from V and 8 bases from J, leaving 10 bases between. This CDR3 has 12 residues. CDR3 protein: CAISDGRPEAFF. CDR3 nucleotide sequence: TGTGCCATCAGTGACGGGCGGCCCGAAGCTTTCTTT.

V and J are TRBV24-1 and TRBJ2-1; D might be TRBD2 (6 bases). CDR1 and CDR2 (germline): KGHDR, SFDVKD. V gave up 4 bases and J gave up 8 bases, with 14 bases separating them. The CDR3 totals 14 residues. The CDR3 DNA reads TGTGCCACCAGTGACATCGATCGGGAGCATGAGCAGTTCTTC. Protein: CATSDIDREHEQFF.

The gene calls are TRBV12-3 or TRBV12-4 and TRBJ1-1, with a possible D match to TRBD1 (6 bases). Trimming took off 7 bases at V and 4 bases at J, with 19 bases between the two ends. This CDR3 region has 15 residues. CDR3 amino acids: CASTVDRSLGTEAFF. For the CDR3, the DNA is TGTGCCAGCACCGTAGACAGGTCCCTGGGCACTGAAGCTTTCTTT.